The 26 T cell receptor beta chains below all came from one sample that was sequenced in a study of blood T cell repertoires in COVID-19. Here immunoSEQ multiplex PCR was the method, and the copy in TCRdb shows in-frame clones only, minus some. Seen here are approximately 410,000 clones, 86% observed once, and the top ten hold over 1.1%. The sequenced sample was peripheral blood. The receptors originated from a woman aged 30 to 39 with active or convalescent COVID-19.

The rearrangement uses TRBV5-1 and TRBJ1-1; 8 nucleotides match TRBD1. The V gene's germline CDR1 is SGHRS and CDR2 YFSETQ. The CDR3 has 15 amino acids. Trimming removed 4 bases from V and 3 bases from J; junction bases left unmatched: 8. CDR3 sequence: CASSPRQGRDTEAFF. CDR3 DNA sequence: TGCGCCAGCAGCCCCAGACAGGGGAGGGACACTGAAGCTTTCTTT.

The rearrangement joins TRBV19 to TRBJ1-1; possible D gene TRBD1, 6 bases. The V gene's germline CDR1 is LNHDA and CDR2 SQIVND (reference sequence). This CDR3 comprises 13 residues. V was cut by 9 bases and J by 5 bases, with 16 bases left in between. The CDR3 bases are TGTGCCAGCGCCCAGGGGAGTTGGACTGAAGCTTTCTTT. Translating it yields CASAQGSWTEAFF.

The table lists this clone with a count of one. CDR3 residues: CASSFGRGDEQYF. CDR3 nucleotides: TGTGCCAGCAGCTTTGGACGGGGGGACGAGCAGTACTTC. The chain recombines TRBV7-9 with TRBJ2-7, with 7 bases identical to TRBD2. Germline V gene lookup returns CDR1 SEHNR and CDR2 FQNEAQ (reference sequence). The length of the CDR3 is 13 residues. Trimming at V came to 3 bases and at J to 5 bases, leaving 4 bases not matched to a gene.

V gene TRBV5-1 combines with J gene TRBJ1-6; 8 nucleotides line up with TRBD1. The V segment lost 2 bases and the J segment 10 bases; nucleotides outside the gene matches: 8. CDR1 and CDR2 from the germline V gene are SGHRS and YFSETQ. The length of the CDR3 is 15 residues. Here the CDR3 reads CASSFGDRMGSPLHF. For the CDR3, the DNA is TGCGCCAGCAGCTTCGGGGACAGGATGGGGTCACCCCTCCACTTT.

This clone was seen only a few times. The chain is built from TRBV6-4 and TRBJ2-2, with a weak D call TRBD2 (5 bases). The germline V gene encodes CDR1 MRHNA and CDR2 SNTAGT. The CDR3 totals 15 residues. The V gene lost 0 bases and the J gene lost 6 bases, with 11 bases spanning the gap. CDR3 protein: CASSDSTSAAGELFF. CDR3 bases: TGTGCCAGCAGTGACTCGACTTCAGCGGCCGGGGAGCTGTTTTTT.

J is TRBJ2-3 and V is TRBV19; 9 bases are shared with TRBD2. Germline V CDR1 and CDR2: LNHDA, SQIVND (reference sequence). This CDR3 has 16 amino acids. J gave up 1 base and V 3 bases, and 5 bases lay outside the gene matches. CDR3 amino acids: CASSILAGARTDTQYF. Written as DNA, the CDR3 is TGTGCCAGTAGTATTTTAGCGGGGGCCCGCACAGATACGCAGTATTTT.

The CDR3 here is CASSSTSGGSTDTQYF. Written as DNA, the CDR3 is TGTGCCAGCAGCTCGACTAGCGGGGGGAGCACAGATACGCAGTATTTT. This rearrangement joins TRBV7-2 to TRBJ2-3; 13 bases align to TRBD2. This CDR3 comprises 16 residues. V was clipped by 4 bases and J by 0 bases; unmatched bases: 1. Germline V gene data show CDR1 as SGHTA and CDR2 as FQGNSA.

This chain uses TRBV19 with TRBJ1-1; TRBD1 matches 7 bases. The CDR3 runs 15 residues. The V gene end was trimmed by 6 bases and the J gene end by 5 bases; junction bases not matched to a gene: 12. Germline V gene sequence: CDR1 LNHDA, CDR2 SQIVND (reference sequence). CDR3 in amino acids: CASRPDRYGGTEAFF. CDR3 DNA: TGTGCCAGTAGGCCGGACAGGTATGGGGGTACTGAAGCTTTCTTT.

A single count supports this clone. The rearrangement uses TRBV6-1 and TRBJ1-1, with D tentatively TRBD1 (5 bases). This CDR3 comprises 12 residues. Germline values: CDR1 MNHNS, CDR2 SASEGT. Trimming removed 2 bases from V and 8 bases from J, with 9 bases in between. The CDR3 loop is CASSEQGYEAFF. CDR3 bases: TGTGCCAGCAGTGAACAGGGATACGAAGCTTTCTTT.

This rearrangement joins TRBV3-1 (or the pseudogene TRBV3-2) to TRBJ1-1; 8 bases match TRBD1. V trimming: 5 bases; J trimming: 4 bases; junction bases outside the gene matches: 3. The length of the CDR3 is 13 residues. The germline CDR1 and CDR2 sequences are LGHDT and YNNKEL (reference sequence). CDR3: CASSITGGTEAFF. The CDR3, as DNA: TGTGCCAGCAGCATTACAGGGGGCACTGAAGCTTTCTTT.

The CDR3 DNA is TGTGCCAGCAGTGACCCGAGGACAGGGGCGAACACTGAAGCTTTCTTT. It specifies CASSDPRTGANTEAFF. V usage is TRBV25-1 and J usage is TRBJ1-1; 9 bases agree with TRBD1. From germline, CDR1 is MGHDK and CDR2 SYGVNS. Unmatched junction bases numbered 6, after V lost 3 bases and J lost 1 base. This CDR3 region has 16 residues.

This chain joins TRBV12-3 or TRBV12-4 and TRBJ1-2; D is unresolved. This CDR3 has 12 residues. With 3 bases removed from V and 1 base from J, the gap between germline ends came to 3 bases. The CDR3 loop reads CASSFGNYGYTF. CDR3 nucleotide sequence: TGTGCCAGCAGTTTCGGTAACTATGGCTACACCTTC.

This clone was seen only a few times. J is TRBJ2-2 and V is TRBV9; no clear D. CDR3 length: 13 amino acids. Germline V gene data show CDR1 as SGDLS and CDR2 as YYNGEE. Deletions cut 4 bases from V and 4 bases from J, with 8 bases between. CDR3 in amino acids: CASSLSFTGELFF. DNA of the CDR3: TGTGCCAGCAGCCTCTCGTTCACCGGGGAGCTGTTTTTT. Full variable domain (rest looked up from reference TRBV9 and TRBJ2-2): DSGVTQTPKHLITATGQRVTLRCSPRSGDLSVYWYQQSLDQGLQFLIQYYNGEERAKGNILERFSAQQFPDLHSELNLSSLELGDSALYFCASSLSFTGELFFGEGSRLTVL.

The J gene is TRBJ2-1, the V gene TRBV7-6, with 9 positions matching TRBD1. The CDR3 spans 13 residues. From germline, CDR1 is SGHVS and CDR2 FNYEAQ. The trim removed 1 base at V and 16 bases at J, leaving 8 bases unmatched. Here the CDR3 reads CASSLEQGAKSFF. In DNA, the CDR3 is TGTGCCAGCAGCTTAGAACAGGGGGCTAAGTCATTCTTC.

This chain joins TRBV11-2 and TRBJ2-3; D is unresolved. V was cut by 2 bases and J by 4 bases, with 4 bases left in between. CDR1 is SGHAT, CDR2 FQNNGV, per germline. The CDR3 consists of 12 residues. The CDR3 nucleotides read TGTGCCAGCAGCTTAATCGCAGATACGCAGTATTTT. This gives the protein CASSLIADTQYF.

This clone appeared a single time. The J gene is TRBJ2-1, the V gene TRBV28, with D maybe TRBD1 (6 bases). Per germline, CDR1 MDHEN and CDR2 SYDVKM. V was trimmed by 6 bases and J by 7 bases, leaving 19 bases between them. The CDR3 length is 15 residues. The CDR3 here is CASRLGAGVGNEQFF. CDR3 DNA: TGTGCCAGCAGACTGGGAGCAGGGGTTGGGAATGAGCAGTTCTTC.

This clone was recorded once. The chain combines TRBV4-1 with TRBJ1-4, with 10 bases that match TRBD1. CDR3 size: 16 residues. V lost 3 bases, J lost 5 bases, and 6 bases stayed unmatched. CDR1 is MGHRA, CDR2 YSYEKL, per germline. The CDR3 loop reads CASSQSRTGGNEKLFF. CDR3 coding DNA: TGCGCCAGCAGCCAGTCTCGGACAGGGGGGAATGAAAAACTGTTTTTT.

The V gene is TRBV11-2, the J gene TRBJ1-1; TRBD1 might be the D (5 bases). Germline loops: CDR1 SGHAT, CDR2 FQNNGV. This CDR3 is built from 14 residues. Trimming took off 4 bases at V and 4 bases at J, with 13 bases between the two ends. The CDR3 sequence: CASSYNGHSTEAFF. CDR3 nucleotides: TGTGCCAGCAGCTACAACGGACATAGCACTGAAGCTTTCTTT.

The gene calls are TRBV11-3 and TRBJ2-3; D perhaps matches TRBD2 (5 bases). This CDR3 comprises 15 residues. V was pared by 4 bases and J by 0 bases, with 11 bases between. Germline V gene lookup returns CDR1 SGHNT and CDR2 YENEEA. The CDR3 here is CASSSDGKSTDTQYF. CDR3 DNA sequence: TGTGCCAGCAGCTCCGACGGGAAGAGCACAGATACGCAGTATTTT.

The chain joins TRBV5-1 to TRBJ2-1, with 7 bases that match TRBD1. Germline V gene sequence: CDR1 SGHRS, CDR2 YFSETQ. The CDR3 is 15 amino acids. Germline trimming cut 4 bases from V and 3 bases from J; bases unmatched to any gene: 7. The CDR3 loop is CASSTGQAIYNEQFF. CDR3 DNA: TGCGCCAGCAGCACTGGACAGGCTATCTACAATGAGCAGTTCTTC.

The chain employs TRBV3-1 (or the pseudogene TRBV3-2) and TRBJ2-1, with 7 bases fitting TRBD2. J lost 2 bases, V lost 0 bases, and 7 bases had no gene match. CDR3 length: 17 amino acids. CDR1 and CDR2 from the germline V gene are LGHDT and YNNKEL (reference sequence). CDR3 residues: CASSQDPRGEPYNEQFF. DNA for the CDR3: TGTGCCAGCAGCCAAGATCCTCGGGGGGAACCCTACAATGAGCAGTTCTTC.

The genes are TRBV19 and TRBJ2-7; 8 nucleotides align to TRBD1. The V and J ends lost 6 bases and 3 bases, in that order; junction bases with no gene match: 10. CDR1 and CDR2 from the germline V gene are LNHDA and SQIVND (reference sequence). This CDR3 comprises 15 residues. Here the CDR3 reads CASSLGTGGYYEQYF. CDR3 DNA: TGTGCCAGTAGCCTCGGCACAGGGGGTTACTACGAGCAGTACTTC.

The chain recombines TRBV5-5 with TRBJ2-1; D gene unclear. Germline V gene data show CDR1 as SGHKS and CDR2 as YYEKEE (reference sequence). Trimming left V 0 bases short and J 0 bases short, with 10 bases between. CDR3 length: 16 residues. Here the CDR3 reads CASSLGPWSSYNEQFF. The CDR3 DNA is TGTGCCAGCAGCTTGGGACCCTGGAGCTCCTACAATGAGCAGTTCTTC.

V is TRBV4-2 and J is TRBJ1-1; TRBD1 matches 7 bases. V trimming: 2 bases; J trimming: 5 bases; junction bases outside the gene matches: 5. The germline V gene encodes CDR1 LGHNA and CDR2 YNFKEQ. CDR3 length: 14 residues. CDR3 DNA sequence: TGTGCCAGCAGCCAAACAGGGGTCCGGACTGAAGCTTTCTTT. It specifies CASSQTGVRTEAFF.

The V gene is TRBV6-2 or TRBV6-3, the J gene TRBJ2-3; 10 bases are shared with TRBD2. Germline trimming cut 3 bases from V and 0 bases from J; bases unmatched to any gene: 9. CDR3 length equals 18 residues. Germline-derived CDR1 and CDR2 are MNHEY and SVGEGT. The CDR3 is CASSYAERLAGSTDTQYF. The CDR3 coding sequence is TGTGCCAGCAGTTATGCTGAGAGACTAGCGGGTAGCACAGATACGCAGTATTTT.

The chain links TRBV4-2 to TRBJ2-7, with D perhaps matching TRBD1 (5 bases). CDR1 is LGHNA and CDR2 is YNFKEQ in the germline V gene. V lost 1 base to trimming and J lost 3 bases, with 16 bases between them. This CDR3 contains 16 residues. This CDR3 reads CASSQAGSGSYYEQYF. The CDR3 DNA reads TGTGCCAGCAGCCAAGCCGGCTCAGGGTCGTACTACGAGCAGTACTTC.